This entry describes one TCR beta chain. Its antigen is currently unknown. These data come from a study of shared clonotypes between healthy human individuals. Turning to the study itself: Researchers drew samples from a couple of women and three men aged 18 to 49.

V was shortened by 4 bases and J by 5 bases, with 11 bases between the two germline ends. Germline V gives CDR1 SGHTA, CDR2 FQGNSA. CDR3 length equals 13 residues. Points from the study as a whole: Naive subsets generally had larger estimated richness than memory subsets.

Sequenced by immunoSEQ multiplex PCR; TCRdb stores in-frame clones only, minus some. The sample lists about 1 million clones, around 74% occurring once. The origin of this receptor is a man aged 18 to 29 in good health. Sequencing input: memory CD4+ T cells sorted from blood. As to subset: CD45RA-negative fraction. The V gene is TRBV7-2, the J gene TRBJ1-1; D not certain. The CDR3, as DNA: TGTGCCAGCAGCTCTGGACGTATAACTGAAGCTTTCTTT. It yields the protein CASSSGRITEAFF.